Below, 21 T cell receptor beta chains from the same sample are listed, as sequenced in a study of blood T cell repertoires in COVID-19. Profiling relied on immunoSEQ multiplex PCR, and the TCRdb table lists in-frame clones only, not all of them. The data contain under 45,000 clones, about nine tenths of them singletons. Sequenced input: peripheral blood. Receptor source: a woman over 75 in a cohort sampled during active or convalescent COVID-19.

V is TRBV6-2 or TRBV6-3 and J is TRBJ1-5; TRBD1 agrees at 7 bases. V lost 5 bases and J lost 7; bases outside the gene matches: 5. The CDR3 totals 13 residues. Germline CDR1 MNHEY, CDR2 SVGEGT. For the CDR3, the DNA is TGTGCCAGCAGTCCACAGGGGCGACAGCCCCAGCATTTT. The encoded protein is CASSPQGRQPQHF.

The genes are TRBV24-1 and TRBJ2-1; TRBD1 is a possible D gene (6 bases). Germline V lookup: CDR1 KGHDR, CDR2 SFDVKD. This CDR3 region has 16 residues. V lost 3 bases to trimming and J lost 0 bases, with 11 bases between them. CDR3 nucleotide sequence: TGTGCCACCAGTGATAGACAGGCGAGCTCCTACAATGAGCAGTTCTTC. This sequence encodes CATSDRQASSYNEQFF.

The chain links TRBV19 to TRBJ1-5, with 7 bases fitting TRBD1. V gave up 5 bases and J gave up 5 bases; unmatched junction bases: 9. CDR1 LNHDA and CDR2 SQIVND come from the germline V gene (reference sequence). CDR3 length: 15 amino acids. The CDR3 is CASSWTDRLDQPQHF. The CDR3 DNA reads as TGTGCCAGTAGTTGGACGGACAGGCTCGATCAGCCCCAGCATTTT.

The genes are TRBV7-2 and TRBJ1-1; D uncertain. Germline CDR1 reads SGHTA; CDR2 reads FQGNSA. Trimming took 6 bases from V and 2 from J, leaving 10 bases between them. The CDR3 runs 13 residues. CDR3 nucleotide sequence: TGTGCCAGCAGGCGCGGACTTAACACTGAAGCTTTCTTT. It is translated as CASRRGLNTEAFF.

The chain joins TRBV6-2 or TRBV6-3 to TRBJ1-5; TRBD1 matches at 7 bases. This CDR3 has 14 residues. The J segment lost 7 bases and the V segment lost 2 bases, leaving 5 bases of the junction unmatched. The germline gives CDR1 MNHEY, CDR2 SVGEGT. This CDR3 reads CASSYSGQAQPQHF. The DNA for the CDR3 is TGTGCCAGCAGTTACAGTGGACAGGCCCAGCCCCAGCATTTT.

The genes are TRBV5-1 and TRBJ2-2; 8 bases are a match to TRBD1. The CDR3 is 17 residues long. V shed 0 bases and J 4 bases; nucleotides not matched to a gene: 8. The V gene's germline CDR1 is SGHRS and CDR2 YFSETQ. CDR3 bases: TGCGCCAGCAGCTTGGGGGTACTTCAGGGGGCCACCGGGGAGCTGTTTTTT. Its translation: CASSLGVLQGATGELFF. The variable domain in full, with the rest retrieved from reference TRBV5-1 and TRBJ2-2, is KAGVTQTPRYLIKTRGQQVTLSCSPISGHRSVSWYQQTPGQGLQFLFEYFSETQRNKGNFPGRFSGRQFSNSRSEMNVSTLELGDSALYLCASSLGVLQGATGELFFGEGSRLTVL.

The rearrangement joins TRBV7-3 to TRBJ2-7; 9 bases map to TRBD2. V lost 6 bases, J lost 1 base, and 13 bases stayed unmatched. Germline V lookup: CDR1 SGHTA, CDR2 FQGTGA. The CDR3 spans 17 residues. CDR3: CASRTKRLAGRSYEQYF. The CDR3 DNA reads as TGTGCCAGCAGAACCAAACGGCTAGCGGGGAGATCCTACGAGCAGTACTTC.

The CDR3 coding sequence is TGTGCCAGCAGCTTAAATCAGGTTACCTATGGCTACACCTTC. This codes for CASSLNQVTYGYTF. The J gene is TRBJ1-2, the V gene TRBV11-3; D is unclear. The CDR3 is made up of 14 amino acids. Germline CDR1 and CDR2: SGHNT and YENEEA. V was cut by 2 bases and J by 4 bases, with 11 bases left in between.

V and J are TRBV18 and TRBJ2-7; perhaps TRBD2 as D (5 bases). This CDR3 has 15 amino acids. CDR1 and CDR2 from the germline V gene are KGHSH and LQKENI. V dropped 0 bases and J dropped 3 bases, with 12 bases sitting between them. The CDR3 DNA follows: TGTGCCAGCTCACCACCGACGAGGGTGCGCTACGAGCAGTACTTC. Translated, it gives CASSPPTRVRYEQYF.

The V call is TRBV7-9, the J call TRBJ2-6; a possible D gene is TRBD1 (5 bases). V lost 5 bases to trimming and J lost 0 bases, with 11 bases between them. Germline V gene lookup returns CDR1 SEHNR and CDR2 FQNEAQ (reference sequence). The CDR3 extends over 16 amino acids. The DNA of the CDR3 is TGTGCCAGCAGCCCGAGACAGAGCTCTGGGGCCAACGTCCTGACTTTC. Its protein product is CASSPRQSSGANVLTF. Combining the CDR3 with reference TRBV7-9 and TRBJ2-6 gives the whole variable domain DTGVSQNPRHKITKRGQNVTFRCDPISEHNRLYWYRQTLGQGPEFLTYFQNEAQLEKSRLLSDRFSAERPKGSFSTLEIQRTEQGDSAMYLCASSPRQSSGANVLTFGAGSRLTVL.

This rearrangement joins TRBV4-1 to TRBJ2-7; no clear D gene. The germline CDR1 and CDR2 sequences are MGHRA and YSYEKL. V gave up 1 base and J gave up 2 bases, with 6 bases separating them. The CDR3 runs 13 residues. The chain's CDR3 is CASSQVEAYEQYF. The CDR3 nucleotides are TGCGCCAGCAGCCAAGTAGAAGCCTACGAGCAGTACTTC.

J is TRBJ2-5 and V is TRBV5-1; TRBD2 matches at 10 bases. Germline CDR1 is SGHRS and CDR2 is YFSETQ. Germline trimming cut 4 bases from V and 3 bases from J; bases unmatched to any gene: 3. The CDR3 runs to 14 residues. CDR3 sequence (DNA): TGCGCCAGCAGCGCCCTAGCGGGGGAAGAGACCCAGTACTTC. Translating gives CASSALAGEETQYF.

This chain connects TRBV4-2 to TRBJ2-1; 11 nucleotides agree with TRBD2. CDR1 and CDR2 from the germline V gene are LGHNA and YNFKEQ. V shed 1 base, J shed 8 bases, and the junction held 7 bases outside the gene matches. CDR3 size: 16 residues. CDR3 protein: CASSQVTSGGGDEQFF. CDR3 nucleotides: TGTGCCAGCAGCCAAGTTACTAGCGGGGGAGGCGATGAGCAGTTCTTC.

The rearrangement joins TRBV7-2 to TRBJ2-1, with 8 bases fitting TRBD2. The V gene's germline CDR1 is SGHTA and CDR2 FQGNSA. Trimming cost V 3 bases and J 3 bases; bases outside gene matches: 4. CDR3 length: 15 amino acids. The CDR3 sequence is CASSFTSGLYNEQFF. CDR3 coding DNA: TGTGCCAGCAGCTTTACTAGCGGCCTCTACAATGAGCAGTTCTTC.

There are a few counts of this clone. V gene TRBV4-1 combines with J gene TRBJ2-5, with D perhaps TRBD1 (5 bases). Looked up from germline, CDR1 is MGHRA and CDR2 is YSYEKL. V was trimmed by 4 bases and J by 5 bases, leaving 11 bases between them. This CDR3 region has 13 residues. The CDR3 DNA reads TGCGCCAGCAGCCCGGACACGTCCGAGACCCAGTACTTC. Its translation is CASSPDTSETQYF.

The table lists this clone with a few counts. The chain employs TRBV14 and TRBJ2-3; 8 bases match TRBD2. In germline, CDR1 is SGHDN, CDR2 FVKESK. The CDR3 extends over 15 amino acids. With V trimmed by 1 base and J by 6 bases, 6 bases remained unmatched. DNA of the CDR3: TGTGCCAGCAGCCAAGCGGGGGGGCCAAGTGATACGCAGTATTTT. Translation gives CASSQAGGPSDTQYF. The complete variable domain, with remaining parts taken from reference TRBV14 and TRBJ2-3, reads EAGVTQFPSHSVIEKGQTVTLRCDPISGHDNLYWYRRVMGKEIKFLLHFVKESKQDESGMPNNRFLAERTGGTYSTLKVQPAELEDSGVYFCASSQAGGPSDTQYFGPGTRLTVL.

The rearrangement joins TRBV4-1 to TRBJ1-1, with unresolved D. The CDR3 length is 14 residues. Trimming took off 4 bases at V and 4 bases at J, with 13 bases between the two ends. Looked up from germline, CDR1 is MGHRA and CDR2 is YSYEKL. The CDR3 spells CASSPLPEGTEAFF. Written as DNA, the CDR3 is TGCGCCAGCAGCCCGCTACCCGAGGGCACTGAAGCTTTCTTT.

The J gene is TRBJ2-5, the V gene TRBV18, with 7 bases identical to TRBD1. This CDR3 has 12 amino acids. CDR1 is KGHSH and CDR2 is LQKENI in the germline V gene. V lost 5 bases to trimming and J lost 4 bases; unmatched junction nucleotides: 1. The CDR3 DNA follows: TGTGCCAGCTCAAACAGGGGAGAGACCCAGTACTTC. This translates into CASSNRGETQYF.

This clone was observed a handful of times. V is TRBV9 and J is TRBJ2-1, with a tentative D call TRBD1 (7 bases). The germline V and J ends were trimmed by 0 bases and 9 bases, with 13 bases remaining between them. The germline V gene has CDR1 SGDLS and CDR2 YYNGEE. The CDR3 sequence is 14 residues long. This chain's CDR3 is CASSVGQGGLEQFF. In DNA, the CDR3 is TGTGCCAGCAGCGTAGGCCAGGGGGGTCTTGAGCAGTTCTTC.

The chain links TRBV10-1 to TRBJ1-1; 7 bases line up with TRBD1. The CDR3 has 15 residues. The V gene's germline CDR1 is WNHNN and CDR2 SYGVQD (reference sequence). Germline trimming cut 6 bases from V and 1 base from J; bases unmatched to any gene: 8. The CDR3 bases are TGCGCCAGCAGGCTCCACAGGGGCCGGAACACTGAAGCTTTCTTT. It codes for CASRLHRGRNTEAFF.

The rearrangement uses TRBV7-2 and TRBJ2-7; D not resolved. The CDR3 consists of 13 residues. Per the germline V gene, CDR1 is SGHTA and CDR2 is FQGNSA. The germline V and J ends were trimmed by 5 bases and 4 bases, with 12 bases remaining between them. CDR3 loop: CASSLGPVYEQYF. The CDR3 DNA sequence: TGTGCCAGCAGCCTAGGTCCCGTTTACGAGCAGTACTTC.